Shown below are 13 T cell receptor beta chains from a single sample sequenced in a study of T cells in Graves' hyperthyroidism and ophthalmopathy. RNA transcripts were the template for amplifying TCR beta CDR3 regions. When the TCR CDR3 underwent first-round RT-PCR, the HTBI primer set was used. One entry per CDR3 protein results from TCRdb running MiXCR on the multiplex PCR reads. The profile shows a few hundred thousand distinct CDR3 sequences, around 16% of them singletons. Specimen: blood. The receptors shown here come from a woman aged 30 to 39 with Graves' hyperthyroidism.

In this sample, this clonotype turned up a few times. This chain links TRBV6-2 or TRBV6-3 with TRBJ1-1, with 12 nucleotides matching TRBD1. Per germline, CDR1 MNHEY and CDR2 SVGEGT. The length of the CDR3 is 17 residues. V shed 8 bases, J shed 5 bases, and the junction held 15 bases outside the gene matches. CDR3 DNA sequence: TGTGCCAGCGATGAAACCGGGACAGGGGGCGCAGGGACTGAAGCTTTCTTT. Translating it yields CASDETGTGGAGTEAFF.

In its sample, this clonotype was seen many times. V and J are TRBV7-2 and TRBJ2-5; weak D call: TRBD1 (5 bases). The germline V and J ends were trimmed by 8 bases and 5 bases, with 21 bases remaining between them. Germline V gene lookup returns CDR1 SGHTA and CDR2 FQGNSA. CDR3 length: 15 residues. The CDR3 DNA is TGTGCCAGCCAAACGGCGGACATCGAAGCCGAGACCCAGTACTTC. Its translation is CASQTADIEAETQYF.

This chain links TRBV27 with TRBJ2-7, with D unclear. This CDR3 is built from 12 residues. Germline values: CDR1 MNHEY, CDR2 SMNVEV (reference sequence). The V end was cut by 5 bases, the J end by 5 bases, with 10 bases between. CDR3 sequence: CASSPNAHEQYF. The CDR3 DNA sequence: TGTGCCAGCAGTCCCAATGCACACGAGCAGTACTTC.

This clonotype was observed many times. This chain joins TRBV11-2 and TRBJ2-2; unclear D gene. CDR3 length equals 15 residues. V lost 5 bases and J lost 0, with 10 bases in between. The germline V gene encodes CDR1 SGHAT and CDR2 FQNNGV. For the CDR3, the DNA is TGTGCCAGCAGCCGCCGCATATCGAACACCGGGGAGCTGTTTTTT. Its translation: CASSRRISNTGELFF.

This clonotype was recorded at least ten times. The chain carries TRBV20-1 and TRBJ2-1; 10 bases map to TRBD2. The CDR3 consists of 15 residues. V dropped 4 bases and J dropped 7; count of bases not matched to a gene: 10. Per germline, CDR1 DFQATT and CDR2 SNEGSKA (reference sequence). CDR3 nucleotides: TGCAGTGCTAAACAGACTAGCGGGTACTCGAATGAGCAGTTCTTC. This sequence encodes CSAKQTSGYSNEQFF.

Many counts were recorded for this clonotype. The chain combines TRBV18 with TRBJ2-3; possible D gene TRBD2, 5 bases. The CDR3 is 14 amino acids. The V gene lost 3 bases and the J gene lost 0 bases, with 7 bases spanning the gap. Germline values: CDR1 KGHSH, CDR2 LQKENI. The CDR3 region has the DNA TGTGCCAGCTCACCTCAGCGGAGCACAGATACGCAGTATTTT. It translates to CASSPQRSTDTQYF. The variable domain in full, with the rest retrieved from reference TRBV18 and TRBJ2-3, is NAGVMQNPRHLVRRRGQEARLRCSPMKGHSHVYWYRQLPEEGLKFMVYLQKENIIDESGMPKERFSAEFPKEGPSILRIQQVVRGDSAAYFCASSPQRSTDTQYFGPGTRLTVL.

This clonotype was picked up many times. V and J are TRBV2 and TRBJ2-2; D is uncertain. Germline V CDR1 and CDR2: SNHLY, FYNNEI. V lost 3 bases and J lost 2, with 7 bases in between. This CDR3 has 14 amino acids. DNA of the CDR3: TGTGCCAGCAGTGAGACTCAAAACACCGGGGAGCTGTTTTTT. Protein: CASSETQNTGELFF.

This clonotype was observed at least ten times. The chain has TRBV6-2 or TRBV6-3 and TRBJ2-5, with D unclear. Germline V gene lookup returns CDR1 MNHEY and CDR2 SVGEGT. V lost 4 bases to trimming and J lost 2 bases, with 11 bases between them. The CDR3 consists of 14 residues. The CDR3 protein is CASSFTKGQETQYF. The CDR3 nucleotides read TGTGCCAGCAGTTTCACTAAAGGACAAGAGACCCAGTACTTC.

In this sample, this clonotype turned up a few times. V is TRBV10-2 and J is TRBJ2-6; D tentatively reads TRBD1 or TRBD2 (5 bases each). The CDR3 runs to 15 residues. Trimming removed 7 bases from V and 2 bases from J, with 12 bases in between. The germline V gene encodes CDR1 WSHSY and CDR2 SAAADI. DNA for the CDR3: TGCGCCAGCATTACGGGGCCTCCTGGGGCCAACGTCCTGACTTTC. Translated: CASITGPPGANVLTF.

CDR3 amino acids: CASSQAPRGTESYEQYF. The CDR3 DNA reads as TGCGCCAGCAGCCAGGCGCCCCGAGGGACAGAGTCCTACGAGCAGTACTTC. V and J are TRBV4-1 and TRBJ2-7, with 7 nucleotides matching TRBD1. CDR1 and CDR2 from the germline V gene are MGHRA and YSYEKL. The CDR3 totals 17 residues. Unmatched junction bases numbered 12, after V lost 3 bases and J lost 1 base.

The table lists this clonotype with many counts. The rearrangement uses TRBV10-3 and TRBJ2-1; 7 nucleotides agree with TRBD2. CDR1 and CDR2 from the germline V gene are ENHRY and SYGVKD. J was trimmed by 7 bases and V by 3 bases; bases with no gene match: 9. The CDR3 length is 15 residues. This chain's CDR3 is CAISDNTLGGNEQFF. CDR3 DNA: TGTGCCATCAGTGATAATACACTCGGGGGGAATGAGCAGTTCTTC.

This clonotype was seen at least ten times. V and J are TRBV12-3 or TRBV12-4 and TRBJ2-1, with unresolved D. This CDR3 is built from 17 residues. Trimming removed 2 bases from V and 3 bases from J, with 17 bases in between. This CDR3 is CASSLRAMGYYYNEQFF. CDR3 coding DNA: TGTGCCAGCAGTTTACGGGCGATGGGGTACTACTACAATGAGCAGTTCTTC.

This clonotype was counted at least ten times. The chain combines TRBV18 with TRBJ1-4; TRBD1 is a possible D gene (5 bases). The CDR3 consists of 15 residues. Germline loops: CDR1 KGHSH, CDR2 LQKENI. The V end lost 6 bases, the J end lost 2 bases, and 13 bases lay between the germline ends. The CDR3 loop reads CASSNQGATNEKLFF. The CDR3 bases are TGTGCCAGCTCGAACCAGGGTGCGACTAATGAAAAACTGTTTTTT.